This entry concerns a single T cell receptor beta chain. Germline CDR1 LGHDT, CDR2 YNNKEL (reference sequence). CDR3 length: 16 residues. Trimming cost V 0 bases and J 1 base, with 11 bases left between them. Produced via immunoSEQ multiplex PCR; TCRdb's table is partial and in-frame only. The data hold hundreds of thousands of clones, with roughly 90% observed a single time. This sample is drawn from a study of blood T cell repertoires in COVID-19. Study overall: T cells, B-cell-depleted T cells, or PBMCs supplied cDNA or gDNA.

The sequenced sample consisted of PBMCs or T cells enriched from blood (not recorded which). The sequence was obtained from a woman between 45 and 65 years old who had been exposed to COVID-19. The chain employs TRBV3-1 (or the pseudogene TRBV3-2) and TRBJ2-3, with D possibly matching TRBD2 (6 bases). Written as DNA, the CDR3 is TGTGCCAGCAGCCAAGACGTGGACTACCGCACAGATACGCAGTATTTT. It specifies CASSQDVDYRTDTQYF.